A selection of T cell receptor beta chains follows, all from one sample in a study of T-cell reconstitution after alpha-beta-depleted transplantation in children. Each CDR3 protein is one row after TCRdb ran MiXCR on the PCR reads. The profile shows around 400,000 distinct CDR3 sequences, 11% of them singletons. Sample: PBMCs from the stem cell graft donor, taken from the stem cell graft. The receptors here all came from a human donor who donated a stem cell graft to a child with acute myeloid leukemia. Each CDR3 is given with its conserved first and last residue. A D gene is named only where the DNA matches it firmly. Not all rows give a size; the values are once, few, many and, for expanded clones, a class.

cdr3_aa: CASSLVASGGGDTQYF
cdr3_nt: TGTGCCAGCAGCTTAGTGGCTAGCGGGGGGGGCGATACGCAGTATTTT
v_call: TRBV7-2
clone_size: few
j_call: TRBJ2-3
d_call: TRBD2
cdr3_length: 16

cdr3_aa: CASRKGYGYTF
cdr3_nt: TGTGCCAGCAGAAAAGGTTATGGCTACACCTTC
v_call: TRBV6-5
clone_size: many
j_call: TRBJ1-2
d_call: .
cdr3_length: 11

cdr3_aa: CASSPTILSKNEQFF
cdr3_nt: TGTGCCAGCAGCCCTACCATCCTTAGCAAGAATGAGCAGTTCTTC
v_call: TRBV28
clone_size: many
j_call: TRBJ2-1
d_call: .
cdr3_length: 15

cdr3_aa: CASRTSGSDTQYF
cdr3_nt: TGTGCCAGCAGGACTAGCGGGAGTGATACGCAGTATTTT
v_call: TRBV7-2
clone_size: few
j_call: TRBJ2-3
d_call: TRBD2
cdr3_length: 13

cdr3_aa: CSAPPGNTEAFF
cdr3_nt: TGCAGTGCTCCTCCGGGGAACACTGAAGCTTTCTTT
v_call: TRBV20-1
clone_size: few
j_call: TRBJ1-1
d_call: .
cdr3_length: 12

cdr3_aa: CASSRTADEQFF
cdr3_nt: TGTGCCAGCAGCAGGACAGCGGATGAGCAGTTCTTC
v_call: TRBV5-5
clone_size: many
j_call: TRBJ2-1
d_call: .
cdr3_length: 12

cdr3_aa: CASSPLRLAGYNEQFF
cdr3_nt: TGTGCCAGCAGCCCCCTCCGACTAGCGGGGTACAATGAGCAGTTCTTC
v_call: TRBV7-9
clone_size: few
j_call: TRBJ2-1
d_call: TRBD2
cdr3_length: 16

cdr3_aa: CASSFGPINEQFF
cdr3_nt: TGTGCCAGCAGCTTCGGACCGATTAATGAGCAGTTCTTC
v_call: TRBV5-8
clone_size: .
j_call: TRBJ2-1
d_call: .
cdr3_length: 13

cdr3_aa: CASSLDEGLRYGYTF
cdr3_nt: TGCGCCAGCAGCTTGGATGAGGGACTCCGCTATGGCTACACCTTC
v_call: TRBV5-1
clone_size: .
j_call: TRBJ1-2
d_call: .
cdr3_length: 15

cdr3_aa: CASSLGYREGQPQHF
cdr3_nt: TGCGCCAGCAGCTTGGGGTACAGGGAGGGTCAGCCCCAGCATTTT
v_call: TRBV5-1
clone_size: .
j_call: TRBJ1-5
d_call: .
cdr3_length: 15

cdr3_aa: CASSWGTGHTGELFF
cdr3_nt: TGTGCCAGCAGCTGGGGGACAGGACACACCGGGGAGCTGTTTTTT
v_call: TRBV5-5
clone_size: few
j_call: TRBJ2-2
d_call: TRBD1
cdr3_length: 15

cdr3_aa: CASSLGGLSNQPQHF
cdr3_nt: TGCGCCAGCAGCTTGGGGGGCCTGAGCAATCAGCCCCAGCATTTT
v_call: TRBV5-1
clone_size: many
j_call: TRBJ1-5
d_call: .
cdr3_length: 15

cdr3_aa: CASMITGLNTEAFF
cdr3_nt: TGTGCCAGCATGATTACAGGGCTGAACACTGAAGCTTTCTTT
v_call: TRBV14
clone_size: few
j_call: TRBJ1-1
d_call: .
cdr3_length: 14

cdr3_aa: CASTLSGLSYNEQFF
cdr3_nt: TGCGCCAGCACCTTAAGTGGCCTCTCCTACAATGAGCAGTTCTTC
v_call: TRBV5-1
clone_size: .
j_call: TRBJ2-1
d_call: .
cdr3_length: 15

cdr3_aa: CASRIGTSGRAWYTGELFF
cdr3_nt: TGTGCCAGCAGGATTGGGACTAGCGGGAGGGCCTGGTACACCGGGGAGCTGTTTTTT
v_call: TRBV12-3/TRBV12-4
clone_size: few
j_call: TRBJ2-2
d_call: TRBD2
cdr3_length: 19

cdr3_aa: CASSSQAISGNTIYF
cdr3_nt: TGTGCCAGCAGCTCACAAGCTATCTCTGGAAACACCATATATTTT
v_call: TRBV7-2
clone_size: few
j_call: TRBJ1-3
d_call: .
cdr3_length: 15

cdr3_aa: CASSLAGQGPQETQYF
cdr3_nt: TGCGCCAGCAGCTTGGCGGGACAGGGGCCACAAGAGACCCAGTACTTC
v_call: TRBV5-1
clone_size: .
j_call: TRBJ2-5
d_call: TRBD1
cdr3_length: 16

cdr3_aa: CASSQIPGQGVAFF
cdr3_nt: TGTGCCAGCAGTCAGATCCCGGGACAGGGAGTAGCTTTCTTT
v_call: TRBV6-1
clone_size: few
j_call: TRBJ1-1
d_call: TRBD1
cdr3_length: 14

cdr3_aa: CASSPGPTGGGGYTEAFF
cdr3_nt: TGTGCCAGCAGCCCCGGACCGACAGGGGGAGGTGGTTACACTGAAGCTTTCTTT
v_call: TRBV9
clone_size: few
j_call: TRBJ1-1
d_call: TRBD1
cdr3_length: 18

cdr3_aa: CASSQDLGNAVQYF
cdr3_nt: TGCGCCAGCAGCCAAGATCTGGGCAACGCGGTGCAGTACTTC
v_call: TRBV4-3
clone_size: few
j_call: TRBJ2-7
d_call: .
cdr3_length: 14

cdr3_aa: CASSTSTSGKHEQYF
cdr3_nt: TGTGCCAGCAGCACTTCAACTTCAGGGAAGCACGAGCAGTACTTC
v_call: TRBV9
clone_size: once
j_call: TRBJ2-7
d_call: .
cdr3_length: 15